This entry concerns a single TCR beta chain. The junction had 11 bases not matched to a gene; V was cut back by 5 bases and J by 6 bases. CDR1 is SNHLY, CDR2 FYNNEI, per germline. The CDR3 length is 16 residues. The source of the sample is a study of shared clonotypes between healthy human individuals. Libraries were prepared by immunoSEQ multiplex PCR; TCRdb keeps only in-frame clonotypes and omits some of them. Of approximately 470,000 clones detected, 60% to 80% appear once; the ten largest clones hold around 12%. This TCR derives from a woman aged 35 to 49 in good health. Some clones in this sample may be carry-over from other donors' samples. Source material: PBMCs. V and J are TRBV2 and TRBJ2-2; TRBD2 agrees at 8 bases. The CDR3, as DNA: TGTGCCAGCAGTCGGGAGGGGCGCGATATCGCCGGGGAGCTGTTTTTT. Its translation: CASSREGRDIAGELFF.